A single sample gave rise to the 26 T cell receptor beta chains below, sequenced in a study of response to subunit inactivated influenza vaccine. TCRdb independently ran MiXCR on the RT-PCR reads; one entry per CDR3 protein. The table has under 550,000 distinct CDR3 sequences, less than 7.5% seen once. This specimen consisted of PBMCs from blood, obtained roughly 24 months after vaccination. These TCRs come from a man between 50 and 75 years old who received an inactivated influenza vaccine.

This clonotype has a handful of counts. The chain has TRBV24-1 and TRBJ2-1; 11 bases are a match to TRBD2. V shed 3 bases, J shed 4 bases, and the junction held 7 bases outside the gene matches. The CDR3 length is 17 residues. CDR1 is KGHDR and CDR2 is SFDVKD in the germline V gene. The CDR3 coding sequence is TGTGCCACCAGTGATCATCTAGCGGGGGGACGATACAATGAGCAGTTCTTC. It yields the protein CATSDHLAGGRYNEQFF.

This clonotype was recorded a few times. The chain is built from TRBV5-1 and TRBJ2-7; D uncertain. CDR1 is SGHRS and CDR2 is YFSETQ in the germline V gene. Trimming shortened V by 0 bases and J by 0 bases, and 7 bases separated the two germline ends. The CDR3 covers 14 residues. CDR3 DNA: TGCGCCAGCAGCTTGGAACTTAGCTCCTACGAGCAGTACTTC. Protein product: CASSLELSSYEQYF.

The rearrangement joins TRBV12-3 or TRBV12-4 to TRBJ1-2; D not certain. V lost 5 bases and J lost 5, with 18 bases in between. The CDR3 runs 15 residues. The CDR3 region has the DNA TGTGCCAGCAGTACCGACACCATCGTTCGTTATGGCTACACCTTC. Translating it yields CASSTDTIVRYGYTF.

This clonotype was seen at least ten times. The CDR3 protein is CASSTGGGTGSYEQYF. The CDR3 bases are TGCGCCAGCAGCACGGGTGGCGGGACAGGGTCCTACGAGCAGTACTTC. The chain carries TRBV5-1 and TRBJ2-7; TRBD1 matches 9 bases. J gave up 1 base and V 4 bases, and 9 bases lay outside the gene matches. Germline CDR1 is SGHRS and CDR2 is YFSETQ. This CDR3 contains 16 residues.

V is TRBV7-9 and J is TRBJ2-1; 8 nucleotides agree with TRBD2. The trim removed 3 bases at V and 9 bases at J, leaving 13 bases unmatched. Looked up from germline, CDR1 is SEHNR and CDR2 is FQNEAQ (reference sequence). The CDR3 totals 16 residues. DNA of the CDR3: TGTGCCAGCAGCTTGGGTGTGGGACTAGGTCTAGGTGAGCAGTTCTTC. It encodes CASSLGVGLGLGEQFF. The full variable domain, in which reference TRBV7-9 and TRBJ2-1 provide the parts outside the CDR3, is DTGVSQNPRHKITKRGQNVTFRCDPISEHNRLYWYRQTLGQGPEFLTYFQNEAQLEKSRLLSDRFSAERPKGSFSTLEIQRTEQGDSAMYLCASSLGVGLGLGEQFFGPGTRLTVL.

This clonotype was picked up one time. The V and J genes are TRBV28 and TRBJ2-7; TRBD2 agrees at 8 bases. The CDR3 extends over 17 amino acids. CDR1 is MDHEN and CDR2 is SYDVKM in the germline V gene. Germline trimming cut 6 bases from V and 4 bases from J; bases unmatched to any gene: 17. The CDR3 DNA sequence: TGTGCCAGCAGCCGTAGTGGGCTAGCGGGTATTTTATACGAGCAGTACTTC. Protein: CASSRSGLAGILYEQYF.

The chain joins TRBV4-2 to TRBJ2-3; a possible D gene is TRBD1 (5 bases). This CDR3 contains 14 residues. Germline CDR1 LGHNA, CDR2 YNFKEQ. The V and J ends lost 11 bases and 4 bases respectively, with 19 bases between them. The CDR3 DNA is TGTGCCTGTAGGGCAGGTGGGGCCGCAGATACGCAGTATTTT. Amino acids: CACRAGGAADTQYF.

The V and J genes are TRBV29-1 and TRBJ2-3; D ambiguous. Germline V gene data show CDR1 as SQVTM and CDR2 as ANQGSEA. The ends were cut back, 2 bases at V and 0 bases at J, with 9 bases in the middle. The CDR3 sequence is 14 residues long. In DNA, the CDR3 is TGCAGCGTTGAAAAGGGTTATAGCACAGATACGCAGTATTTT. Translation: CSVEKGYSTDTQYF.

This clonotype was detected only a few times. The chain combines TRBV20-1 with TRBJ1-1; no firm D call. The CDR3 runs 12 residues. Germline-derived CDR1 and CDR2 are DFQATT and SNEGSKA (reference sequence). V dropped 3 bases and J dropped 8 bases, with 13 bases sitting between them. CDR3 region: CSASIQPHEAFF. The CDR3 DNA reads TGCAGTGCTAGTATTCAACCCCACGAAGCTTTCTTT.

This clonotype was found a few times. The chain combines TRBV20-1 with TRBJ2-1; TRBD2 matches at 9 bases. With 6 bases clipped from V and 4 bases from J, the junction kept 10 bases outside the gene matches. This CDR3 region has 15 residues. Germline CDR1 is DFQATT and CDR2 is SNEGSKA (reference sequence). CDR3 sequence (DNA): TGCAGTGCAGCAATTAGCGGGAGTCGGTACAATGAGCAGTTCTTC. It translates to CSAAISGSRYNEQFF.

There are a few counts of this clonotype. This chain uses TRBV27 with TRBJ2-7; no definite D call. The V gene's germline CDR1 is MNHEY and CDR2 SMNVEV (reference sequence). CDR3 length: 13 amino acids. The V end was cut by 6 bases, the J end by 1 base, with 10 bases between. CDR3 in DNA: TGTGCCAGCAGACGGAACCCATCCTACGAGCAGTACTTC. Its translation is CASRRNPSYEQYF.

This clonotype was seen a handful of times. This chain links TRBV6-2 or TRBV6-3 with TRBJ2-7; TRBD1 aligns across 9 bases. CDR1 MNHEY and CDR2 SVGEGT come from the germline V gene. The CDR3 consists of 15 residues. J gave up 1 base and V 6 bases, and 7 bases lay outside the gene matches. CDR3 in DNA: TGTGCCAGCAGCCCGGGACAGGGCCTTTCCTACGAGCAGTACTTC. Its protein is CASSPGQGLSYEQYF.

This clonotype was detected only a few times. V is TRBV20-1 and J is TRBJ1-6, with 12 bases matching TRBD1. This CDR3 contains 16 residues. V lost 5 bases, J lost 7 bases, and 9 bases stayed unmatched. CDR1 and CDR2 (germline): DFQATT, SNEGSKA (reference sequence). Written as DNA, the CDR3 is TGCAGTGCTCGTCAGGGACAGGGGGCACAAAATTCACCCCTCCACTTT. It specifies CSARQGQGAQNSPLHF.

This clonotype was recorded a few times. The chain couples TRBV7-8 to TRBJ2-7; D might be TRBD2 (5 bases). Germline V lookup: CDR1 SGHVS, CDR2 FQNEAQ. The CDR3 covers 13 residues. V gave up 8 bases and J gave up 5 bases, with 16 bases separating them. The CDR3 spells CASLAGGADEQYF. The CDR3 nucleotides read TGTGCCAGCTTGGCCGGAGGCGCTGACGAGCAGTACTTC.

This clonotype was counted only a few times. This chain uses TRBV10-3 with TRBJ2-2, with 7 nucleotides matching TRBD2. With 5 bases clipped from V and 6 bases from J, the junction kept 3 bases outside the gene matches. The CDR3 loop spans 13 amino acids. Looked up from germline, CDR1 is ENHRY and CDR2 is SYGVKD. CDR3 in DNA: TGTGCCATCAGTCTGACTAGCCCCGGGGAGCTGTTTTTT. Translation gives CAISLTSPGELFF.

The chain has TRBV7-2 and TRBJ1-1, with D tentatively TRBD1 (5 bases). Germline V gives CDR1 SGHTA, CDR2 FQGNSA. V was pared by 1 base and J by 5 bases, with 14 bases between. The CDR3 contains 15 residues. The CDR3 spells CASSLEGYWGTEAFF. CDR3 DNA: TGTGCCAGCAGCTTAGAGGGGTACTGGGGGACTGAAGCTTTCTTT.

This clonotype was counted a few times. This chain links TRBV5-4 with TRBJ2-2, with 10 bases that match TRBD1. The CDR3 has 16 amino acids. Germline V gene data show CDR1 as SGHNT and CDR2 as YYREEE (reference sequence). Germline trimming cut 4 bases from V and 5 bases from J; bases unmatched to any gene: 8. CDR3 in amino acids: CASSQQPGQGTGELFF. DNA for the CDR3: TGTGCCAGCAGCCAACAACCGGGACAGGGGACCGGGGAGCTGTTTTTT.

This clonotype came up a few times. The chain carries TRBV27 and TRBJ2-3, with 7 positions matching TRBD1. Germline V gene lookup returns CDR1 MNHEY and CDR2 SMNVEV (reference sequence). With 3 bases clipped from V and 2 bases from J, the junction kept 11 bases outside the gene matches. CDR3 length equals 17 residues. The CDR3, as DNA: TGTGCCAGCAGTTTGTTACAGGGGTCGTGGGACACAGATACGCAGTATTTT. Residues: CASSLLQGSWDTDTQYF.

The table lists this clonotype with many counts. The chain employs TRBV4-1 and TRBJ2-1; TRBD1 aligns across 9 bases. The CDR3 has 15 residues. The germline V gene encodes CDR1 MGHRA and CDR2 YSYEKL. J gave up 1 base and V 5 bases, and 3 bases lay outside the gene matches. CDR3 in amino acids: CASSAGQGSYNEQFF. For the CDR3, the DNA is TGCGCCAGCAGCGCGGGACAGGGTTCCTACAATGAGCAGTTCTTC.

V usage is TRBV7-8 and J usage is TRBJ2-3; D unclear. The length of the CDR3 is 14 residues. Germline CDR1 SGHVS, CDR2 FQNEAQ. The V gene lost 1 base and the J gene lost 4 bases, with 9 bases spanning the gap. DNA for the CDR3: TGTGCCAGCAGCTTAGATGTTGGCCCAGATACGCAGTATTTT. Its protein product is CASSLDVGPDTQYF.

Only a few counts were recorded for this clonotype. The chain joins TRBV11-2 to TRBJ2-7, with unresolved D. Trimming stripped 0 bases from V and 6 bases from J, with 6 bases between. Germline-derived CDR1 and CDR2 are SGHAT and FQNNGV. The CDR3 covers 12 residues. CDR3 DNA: TGTGCCAGCAGCTTAGAGCTAGTCGAGCAGTACTTC. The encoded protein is CASSLELVEQYF.

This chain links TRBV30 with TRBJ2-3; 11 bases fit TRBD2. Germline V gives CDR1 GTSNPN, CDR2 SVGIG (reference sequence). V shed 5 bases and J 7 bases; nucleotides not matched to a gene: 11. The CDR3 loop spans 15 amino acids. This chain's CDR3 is CAWCPLAGGPYTQYF. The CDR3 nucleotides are TGTGCCTGGTGCCCCCTAGCGGGGGGTCCCTATACGCAGTATTTT.

The CDR3: CATSSRSTGGTDTQYF. The DNA for the CDR3 is TGTGCCACCAGCAGTAGGTCAACAGGGGGCACAGATACGCAGTATTTT. This chain uses TRBV15 with TRBJ2-3; 7 positions agree with TRBD1. J lost 1 base, V lost 3 bases, and 7 bases had no gene match. CDR3 length: 16 amino acids. The V gene's germline CDR1 is LNHNV and CDR2 YYDKDF (reference sequence).

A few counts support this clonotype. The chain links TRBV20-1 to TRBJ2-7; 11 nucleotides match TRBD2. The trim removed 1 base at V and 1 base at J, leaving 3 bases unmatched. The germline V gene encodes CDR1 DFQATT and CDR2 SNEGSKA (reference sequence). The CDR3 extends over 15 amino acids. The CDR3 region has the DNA TGCAGTGCTAGAGCGACTAGCGGGGTTTCCTACGAGCAGTACTTC. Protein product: CSARATSGVSYEQYF.

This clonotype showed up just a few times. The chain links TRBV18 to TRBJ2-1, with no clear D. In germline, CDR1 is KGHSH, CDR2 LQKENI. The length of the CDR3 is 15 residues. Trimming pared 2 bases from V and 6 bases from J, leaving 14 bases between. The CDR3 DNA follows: TGTGCCAGCTCACCAGAACTAAAGGACGGCAATGAGCAGTTCTTC. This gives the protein CASSPELKDGNEQFF.

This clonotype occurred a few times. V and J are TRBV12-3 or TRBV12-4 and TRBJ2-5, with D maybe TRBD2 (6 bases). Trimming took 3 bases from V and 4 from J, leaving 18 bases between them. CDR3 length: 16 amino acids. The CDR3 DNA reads TGTGCCAGCAGTTTTTGGGGAGGCCAACCGGGAGAGACCCAGTACTTC. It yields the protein CASSFWGGQPGETQYF.